Shown below are 13 T cell receptor beta chains from a single sample sequenced in a study of blood T cell repertoires in COVID-19. This table comes from immunoSEQ multiplex PCR, and its TCRdb copy is limited to in-frame clones, with some not included. The data hold 250,000 to 300,000 clones, with 75% to 95% observed a single time. The material sequenced was PBMCs or T cells enriched from blood (not recorded which). Receptors were obtained from a woman between 25 and 40 years old who had recovered from COVID-19.

The J gene is TRBJ1-4, the V gene TRBV9; D perhaps matches TRBD1 (5 bases). V was pared by 0 bases and J by 7 bases, with 10 bases between. Germline CDR1 reads SGDLS; CDR2 reads YYNGEE. This CDR3 has 14 amino acids. The CDR3 DNA reads TGTGCCAGCAGCGTAGAAGGGGTTTCTGAAAAACTGTTTTTT. Its translation is CASSVEGVSEKLFF.

The CDR3 loop reads CASSWGRGYEQYF. DNA for the CDR3: TGTGCCAGCAGTTGGGGTCGGGGTTACGAGCAGTACTTC. The rearrangement joins TRBV27 to TRBJ2-7; TRBD2 might be the D (5 bases). Per germline, CDR1 MNHEY and CDR2 SMNVEV (reference sequence). V shed 4 bases and J shed 4 bases, with 11 bases lying between them. CDR3 size: 13 residues.

V usage is TRBV7-9 and J usage is TRBJ2-7, with D possibly being TRBD2 (5 bases). The germline gives CDR1 SEHNR, CDR2 FQNEAQ (reference sequence). V was trimmed by 4 bases and J by 0 bases, leaving 13 bases between them. This CDR3 is built from 15 residues. CDR3 in amino acids: CASSYSDYRSYEQYF. DNA for the CDR3: TGTGCCAGCAGCTACTCCGACTACCGCTCCTACGAGCAGTACTTC.

This chain links TRBV7-9 with TRBJ2-2, with D hard to call. CDR1 SEHNR and CDR2 FQNEAQ come from the germline V gene (reference sequence). V was trimmed by 5 bases and J by 0 bases, leaving 10 bases between them. This CDR3 spans 15 amino acids. The CDR3 loop is CASSQSSANTGELFF. Written as DNA, the CDR3 is TGTGCCAGCAGCCAGTCTTCCGCGAACACCGGGGAGCTGTTTTTT.

This clone occurred a few times. This chain uses TRBV7-9 with TRBJ1-4; D not certain. The CDR3 spans 14 residues. Trimming stripped 2 bases from V and 4 bases from J, with 8 bases between. The V gene's germline CDR1 is SEHNR and CDR2 FQNEAQ (reference sequence). The CDR3 DNA reads TGTGCCAGCAGCTTAAACAGTTATAATGAAAAACTGTTTTTT. It encodes CASSLNSYNEKLFF.

This rearrangement joins TRBV27 to TRBJ1-1, with 9 bases matching TRBD1. Germline V CDR1 and CDR2: MNHEY, SMNVEV (reference sequence). The CDR3 has 15 residues. J lost 4 bases, V lost 4 bases, and 7 bases had no gene match. For the CDR3, the DNA is TGTGCCAGCAGTTCCTTACAGGGGGCGCCCACTGAAGCTTTCTTT. This codes for CASSSLQGAPTEAFF.

V gene TRBV7-8 combines with J gene TRBJ1-2, with TRBD1 matching over 7 bases. With 5 bases clipped from V and 7 bases from J, the junction kept 19 bases outside the gene matches. Looked up from germline, CDR1 is SGHVS and CDR2 is FQNEAQ. The CDR3 contains 17 residues. The CDR3 region has the DNA TGTGCCAGCAGCCCGAGCCTAGGGCCGAGACAGGGATCTGGCTACACCTTC. Amino acid sequence: CASSPSLGPRQGSGYTF.

This clone was seen a single time. The V call is TRBV5-5, the J call TRBJ2-7, with 7 bases identical to TRBD1. Germline CDR1 is SGHKS and CDR2 is YYEKEE (reference sequence). CDR3 length equals 13 residues. Losses at the gene ends were 4 bases for V and 6 bases for J; bases not matched to a gene: 7. The CDR3 DNA reads TGTGCCAGCAGCCCCCTAGGGGGCGGCGAGCAGTACTTC. Translation gives CASSPLGGGEQYF. Supplemented by reference TRBV5-5 and TRBJ2-7, the full variable domain reads DAGVTQSPTHLIKTRGQQVTLRCSPISGHKSVSWYQQVLGQGPQFIFQYYEKEERGRGNFPDRFSARQFPNYSSELNVNALLLGDSALYLCASSPLGGGEQYFGPGTRLTVT.

The chain is built from TRBV29-1 and TRBJ2-1; TRBD2 matches 9 bases. The CDR3 is 15 amino acids. The V segment lost 1 base and the J segment 5 bases; nucleotides outside the gene matches: 6. Germline CDR1 and CDR2: SQVTM and ANQGSEA. The CDR3 sequence: CSVEAAGGNHNEQFF. In nucleotides, the CDR3 is TGCAGCGTTGAAGCCGCGGGAGGGAACCACAATGAGCAGTTCTTC.

The chain uses TRBV25-1 and TRBJ2-7; TRBD1 might be the D (5 bases). V was shortened by 2 bases and J by 2 bases, with 10 bases between the two germline ends. CDR1 is MGHDK, CDR2 SYGVNS, per germline. This CDR3 spans 14 amino acids. CDR3 in amino acids: CASSENDRTYEQYF. For the CDR3, the DNA is TGTGCCAGCAGTGAAAACGACAGAACCTACGAGCAGTACTTC.

V gene TRBV27 combines with J gene TRBJ2-1, with D maybe TRBD2 (5 bases). Trimming took 5 bases from V and 6 from J, leaving 8 bases between them. CDR3 length equals 12 residues. Germline CDR1 and CDR2: MNHEY and SMNVEV (reference sequence). The CDR3 coding sequence is TGTGCCAGCAGTGTACTAGGCAATGAGCAGTTCTTC. As protein: CASSVLGNEQFF.

V and J are TRBV4-1 and TRBJ1-1; the D gene is possibly TRBD1 (5 bases). The CDR3 covers 12 residues. CDR1 is MGHRA, CDR2 YSYEKL, per germline. V lost 0 bases, J lost 7 bases, and 6 bases lay in between. The CDR3 nucleotides read TGCGCCAGCAGCCAAGAAAGGGGTGAAGCTTTCTTT. This translates into CASSQERGEAFF.

The V call is TRBV5-1, the J call TRBJ2-7; D ambiguous. The CDR3 length is 15 residues. Per germline, CDR1 SGHRS and CDR2 YFSETQ. V was trimmed by 2 bases and J by 2 bases, leaving 14 bases between them. CDR3 nucleotide sequence: TGCGCCAGCAGCTTCACGAATCTAGTAGCCTACGAGCAGTACTTC. It is translated as CASSFTNLVAYEQYF.